The rows below give T cell receptor beta chains drawn from one sample of a study of cytomegalovirus exposure and HLA in healthy donors. Sequenced by immunoSEQ multiplex PCR; TCRdb stores in-frame clones only, minus some. The sample includes about 160,000 clones, roughly 81% of them seen just once. Sequencing input: PBMCs. These receptors all stem from a man between 18 and 35 years old in good health and CMV-seropositive. The conserved cysteine and the conserved F or W are not part of the CDR3 here. Fields, in order: J gene, V gene, CDR3 protein.

j_call: TRBJ2-2
v_call: TRBV5-6
cdr3_aa: ASSLVIRGHTGELF

j_call: TRBJ1-5
v_call: TRBV19
cdr3_aa: ASSMDGLAQPQH

j_call: TRBJ2-1
v_call: TRBV18
cdr3_aa: ASSLPRRGSYNEQF

j_call: .
v_call: TRBV6-5
cdr3_aa: ASSYSKTYEQY

j_call: TRBJ2-5
v_call: TRBV5-1
cdr3_aa: ASSLVGSGTQETQY

j_call: TRBJ1-5
v_call: TRBV6-6
cdr3_aa: ASTKGQGGQPQH

j_call: TRBJ2-1
v_call: TRBV9
cdr3_aa: ASSVQGNSYNEQF

j_call: TRBJ2-1
v_call: TRBV7-2
cdr3_aa: ASSSWGVAQF

j_call: TRBJ1-3
v_call: TRBV19
cdr3_aa: ASSIKGAGNTIY

j_call: TRBJ1-2
v_call: TRBV27
cdr3_aa: ASSHGTGPLFFYGYT

j_call: TRBJ2-2
v_call: TRBV6-5
cdr3_aa: ASSYSGYTGELF

j_call: TRBJ1-1
v_call: TRBV9
cdr3_aa: ASSVGSGFEAF

j_call: TRBJ1-2
v_call: TRBV7-2
cdr3_aa: ASSLEGASGYT

j_call: TRBJ1-2
v_call: TRBV27
cdr3_aa: ASSFTANRQLNYGYT

j_call: TRBJ2-7
v_call: TRBV10-3
cdr3_aa: AISTTGGIYEQY

j_call: TRBJ2-2
v_call: TRBV5-4
cdr3_aa: ASSIGTASNTGELF

j_call: TRBJ1-1
v_call: TRBV30
cdr3_aa: AWSVLGRGRAVRAEAF

j_call: TRBJ2-1
v_call: TRBV7-8
cdr3_aa: ASTPRRGPNNEQF

j_call: TRBJ2-7
v_call: TRBV9
cdr3_aa: ASSVAGDDYEQY

j_call: TRBJ1-1
v_call: TRBV7-9
cdr3_aa: ASTQTGAPTEAF

j_call: TRBJ1-2
v_call: TRBV2
cdr3_aa: ASRPGFEPGWGYT

j_call: TRBJ1-2
v_call: TRBV9
cdr3_aa: ASSVEGSPNYGYT

j_call: TRBJ2-5
v_call: TRBV5-1
cdr3_aa: ASKLYRGRGGQETQY

j_call: TRBJ1-1
v_call: TRBV19
cdr3_aa: ASRAQGREDTEAF

j_call: TRBJ1-4
v_call: TRBV27
cdr3_aa: ASGEGGGPKPFNEKLF